The sample holds a few counts of the clone carrying this T cell receptor (beta chain). This table comes from immunoSEQ multiplex PCR, and its TCRdb copy is limited to in-frame clones, with some not included. The sample yields roughly 50,000 clones, roughly nine tenths seen once. The sample comes from a study of graft-versus-host responses after intestinal transplantation. Looking at the study overall: Isolated intestinal, liver-intestinal, or multivisceral transplants had been given to the recipients.

Trimming left V 3 bases short and J 10 bases short, with 10 bases between. The CDR3 is 13 residues long. Germline CDR1 MNHEY, CDR2 SMNVEV (reference sequence). This specimen consisted of PBMCs, obtained 650 to 680 days after intestinal transplant. The chain joins TRBV27 to TRBJ1-6, with TRBD1 as a possible D gene (5 bases). The clonotype comes from a human patient who received an intestinal transplant, so some T cells may come from the graft donor. CDR3 in DNA: TGTGCCAGCAGTTTCGGAGGGACCTCACCCCTCCACTTT. Translating it yields CASSFGGTSPLHF.